This T cell receptor beta chain was documented in a study of T-cell memory formation after mild COVID-19. Findings and limits, study-wide: Clones that contracted from day 15 to 85 had balanced CD4/CD8; later expanders were CD4+ biased. Among contracting clones, CD4+ were mainly CM/EM and CD8+ enriched in EMRA.

TCRdb itself ran the 5' RACE reads through MiXCR, one entry per CDR3 protein. The table lists just over 400,000 distinct CDR3 sequences, 20% to 25% of them singletons, with 13% in the top ten. Details on this clonotype: Its antigen is unknown.

Trimming pared 4 bases from V and 3 bases from J, leaving 14 bases between. CDR1 and CDR2 from the germline V gene are SGDLS and YYNGEE. This CDR3 has 14 amino acids. The sequenced sample was PBMCs or a T cell subset sorted from them (not recorded which). This receptor was obtained from an adult woman who had mild COVID-19 (a few samples of this study predate the infection). Cell type and time point are not known. The chain recombines TRBV9 with TRBJ2-7; D ambiguous. CDR3 nucleotides: TGTGCCAGCAGCCCCGGCCTAGGGATCTACGAGCAGTACTTC. This translates into CASSPGLGIYEQYF.